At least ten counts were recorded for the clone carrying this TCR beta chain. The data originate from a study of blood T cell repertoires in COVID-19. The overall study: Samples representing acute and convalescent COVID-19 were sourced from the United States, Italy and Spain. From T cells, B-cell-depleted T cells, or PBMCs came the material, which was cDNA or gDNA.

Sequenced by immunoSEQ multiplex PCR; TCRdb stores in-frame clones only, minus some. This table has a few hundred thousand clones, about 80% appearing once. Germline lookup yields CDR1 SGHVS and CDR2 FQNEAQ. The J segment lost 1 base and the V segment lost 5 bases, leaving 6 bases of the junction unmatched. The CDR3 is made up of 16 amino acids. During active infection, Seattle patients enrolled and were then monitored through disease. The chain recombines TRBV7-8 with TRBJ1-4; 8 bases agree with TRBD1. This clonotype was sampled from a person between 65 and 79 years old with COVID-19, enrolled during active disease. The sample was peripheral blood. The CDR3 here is CASSTRDRITNEKLFF. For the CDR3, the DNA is TGTGCCAGCAGCACCCGGGACAGGATAACTAATGAAAAACTGTTTTTT. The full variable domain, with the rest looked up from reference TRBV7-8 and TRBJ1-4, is GAGVSQSPRYKVAKRGQDVALRCDPISGHVSLFWYQQALGQGPEFLTYFQNEAQLDKSGLPSDRFFAERPEGSVSTLKIQRTQQEDSAVYLCASSTRDRITNEKLFFGSGTQLSVL.